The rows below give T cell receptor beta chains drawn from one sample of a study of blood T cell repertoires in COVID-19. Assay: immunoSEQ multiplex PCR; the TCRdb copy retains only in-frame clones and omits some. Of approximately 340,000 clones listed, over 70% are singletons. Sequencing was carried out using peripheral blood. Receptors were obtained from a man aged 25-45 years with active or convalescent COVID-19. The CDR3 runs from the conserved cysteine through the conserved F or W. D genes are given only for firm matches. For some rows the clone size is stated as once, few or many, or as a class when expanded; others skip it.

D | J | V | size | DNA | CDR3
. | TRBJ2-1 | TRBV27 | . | TGTGCCAGCAGTCCCGGACTTTACAATGAGCAGTTCTTC | CASSPGLYNEQFF
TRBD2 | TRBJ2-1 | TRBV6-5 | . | TGTGCCAGCCGCGAACAAGCGGGAGTGTCCGATGAGCAGTTCTTC | CASREQAGVSDEQFF
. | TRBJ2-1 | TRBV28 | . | TGTGCCAGCAGTTCGACAGTACCAGGGGTCAATGAGCAGTTCTTC | CASSSTVPGVNEQFF
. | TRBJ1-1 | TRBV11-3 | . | TGTGCCAGCAGCTTAGGCCGGGACAAGAACACTGAAGCTTTCTTT | CASSLGRDKNTEAFF
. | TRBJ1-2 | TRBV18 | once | TGTGCCAGCTCCCCTGGAGGGATCTATGGCTACACCTTC | CASSPGGIYGYTF
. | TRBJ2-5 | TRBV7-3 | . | TGTGCCAGCAGTATGGGCACCCAGTACTTC | CASSMGTQYF
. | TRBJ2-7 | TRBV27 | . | TGTGCCAGCAGTCTGAAAGGAGGGCCGGGGTCCTACGAGCAGTACTTC | CASSLKGGPGSYEQYF
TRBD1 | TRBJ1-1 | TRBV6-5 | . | TGTGCCAGCTCGGCGAGGGGACAGCAAGCTAGGCCTAGGCTCTTT | CASSARGQQARPRLF
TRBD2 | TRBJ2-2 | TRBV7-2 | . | TGTGCCAGCAGCTTAAATTCTGGGGGGGGCACCGGGGAGCTGTTTTTT | CASSLNSGGGTGELFF
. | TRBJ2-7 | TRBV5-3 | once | TGTGCCAGAAGCTACAGGGCCTACGAGCAGTACTTC | CARSYRAYEQYF
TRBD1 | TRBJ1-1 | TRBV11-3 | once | TGTGCCAGCAGTTTCGGATACAGGGGACAGAACACTGAAGCTTTCTTT | CASSFGYRGQNTEAFF
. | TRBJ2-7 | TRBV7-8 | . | TGTGCCAGCAGCTTAGCGCACGGGGAGCAGTACTTC | CASSLAHGEQYF
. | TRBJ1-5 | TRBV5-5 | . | TGTGCCAGCAGCTTGATCCTCGGGCAGGGAAGTCAGCCCCAGCATTTT | CASSLILGQGSQPQHF
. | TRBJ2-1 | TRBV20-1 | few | TGCAGTGCTAGTCCGCCGGCGGGGTGGTACAATGAGCAGTTCTTC | CSASPPAGWYNEQFF
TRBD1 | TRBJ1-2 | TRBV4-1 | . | TGCGCCAGCAGCCCGGGACAGGTTAACTATGGCTACACCTTC | CASSPGQVNYGYTF
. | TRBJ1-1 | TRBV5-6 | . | TGTGCCAGCAGCTTAGGGAACAGGGCCACTGAAGCTTTCTTT | CASSLGNRATEAFF
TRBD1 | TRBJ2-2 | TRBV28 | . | TGTGCCAGCAGTGCTACAGGGGGCGCGGACACCGGGGAGCTGTTTTTT | CASSATGGADTGELFF
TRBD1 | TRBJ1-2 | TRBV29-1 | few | TGCAGCGCCGCGACAGGGGGCTTGACTAACTATGGCTACACCTTC | CSAATGGLTNYGYTF
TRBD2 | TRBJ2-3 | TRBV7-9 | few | TGTGCCAGCAGCAGGACTAGCGGGGGGCTTAGCACAGATACGCAGTATTTT | CASSRTSGGLSTDTQYF
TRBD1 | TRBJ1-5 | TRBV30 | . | TGTGCCTGGGAGACAGGGTTCAATCAGCCCCAGCATTTT | CAWETGFNQPQHF
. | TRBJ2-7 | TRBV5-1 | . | TGCGCCAGCAGCTTAGCACAGGTTAGCTACGAGCAGTACTTC | CASSLAQVSYEQYF
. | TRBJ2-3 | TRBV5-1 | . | TGCGCCAGCAGCCCGACGGGGGTAGGGCGGGATACGCAGTATTTT | CASSPTGVGRDTQYF
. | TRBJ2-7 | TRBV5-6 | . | TGTGCCAGCCGTACGGTCTACGAGCAGTACTTC | CASRTVYEQYF
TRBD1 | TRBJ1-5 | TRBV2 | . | TGTGCCAGCAGCACAGGGGCCACCATTAGCAATCAGCCCCAGCATTTT | CASSTGATISNQPQHF
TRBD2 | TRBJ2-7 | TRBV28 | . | TGTGCCAGCAGTAAACTAGCGGGAGTCCGGAGGCCCTACGAGCAGTACTTC | CASSKLAGVRRPYEQYF
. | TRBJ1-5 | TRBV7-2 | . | TGTGCCAGCAGCCGACAGGGCAATCAGCCCCAGCATTTT | CASSRQGNQPQHF
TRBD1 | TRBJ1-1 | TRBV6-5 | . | TGTGCCAGCAGAAGACAGGGTAGGGACTCTGAAGCTTTCTTT | CASRRQGRDSEAFF
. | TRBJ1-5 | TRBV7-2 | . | TGTGCCAGCAGCTTAGGTGGCGGGGGGGGTCAGCCCCAGCATTTT | CASSLGGGGGQPQHF
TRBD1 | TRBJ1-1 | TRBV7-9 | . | TGTGCCACTCATGACAGGGGCGAGGGACACACTGAAGCTTTCTTT | CATHDRGEGHTEAFF
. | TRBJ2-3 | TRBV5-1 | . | TGCGCCAGCAGCTTGCAAGGTGGCGGCTCTAGCACAGATACGCAGTATTTT | CASSLQGGGSSTDTQYF
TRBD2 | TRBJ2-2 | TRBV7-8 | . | TGTGCCAGCAGCTCCTCCTGGGGAGCGGGGGGGCCCTCAACCGGGGAGCTGTTTTTT | CASSSSWGAGGPSTGELFF
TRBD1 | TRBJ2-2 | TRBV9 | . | TGTGCCAGCAGCGTAGGCCGGGACAGGGCGCGGGGGGAGCTGTTTTTT | CASSVGRDRARGELFF